The T cell receptor beta chain described here comes from a study of a mutant IDH1 vaccine in newly diagnosed glioma. The overall study: The sex distribution of treated patients was about 62% male and roughly 38% female, with a mean age of around 40 years. Participants attended visit V12, the safety follow-up, at week 35, and then attended visit V13 at week 47. Most patients had radiochemotherapy with temozolomide before enrollment; others had one alone.

Time point noted: week 35, safety follow-up. Every single dose of the vaccine, 300 ug of mutant IDH1 20-mer peptide, came with topical imiquimod. Eight vaccinations were given in weeks 1, 3, 5, 7, 11, 15, 19 and 23. Data came from immunoSEQ multiplex PCR; TCRdb stores just in-frame clones and leaves some out. This sample yields about 55,000 clones, of which 84% are seen a single time; around 4.1% belongs to the top ten. This CDR3 comprises 13 residues. CDR1 and CDR2 (germline): SGHTA, FQGNSA. V was clipped by 3 bases and J by 3 bases, with 9 bases between them. Comment on this clone: Its antigen is undetermined.

This clonotype was obtained from a woman aged 18-29 years with glioma. This chain joins TRBV7-2 and TRBJ2-7; D might be TRBD1 (5 bases). This material consisted of PBMCs, taken from a glioma patient whose treatment included an IDH1 peptide vaccine. CDR3 region: CASSFQGNYEQYF. The CDR3 DNA follows: TGTGCCAGCAGCTTCCAGGGAAACTACGAGCAGTACTTC.